This TCR beta chain was retrieved from a study of identical twins. The study, taken as a whole, reports: Out-of-frame beta chain sequences displayed weaker excess sharing between twins. Insertions were fewer in abundant cord blood beta clonotypes, whereas memory repertoires showed none of this pattern. Interpretation of the results relied on cross-sectional statistical analysis and not on following the same donors.

All of the donors were Caucasians in good health. This clonotype has at least ten counts. Its antigen is not identified. TCRdb called the 5' RACE reads again in MiXCR, with one record for every CDR3 protein. Of about 660,000 distinct CDR3 sequences listed, over 8.5% are singletons. The V and J ends lost 1 base and 2 bases, in that order; junction bases with no gene match: 5. CDR1 and CDR2 from the germline V gene are SEHNR and FQNEAQ (reference sequence). This CDR3 comprises 16 residues. This sample was also put to use in a study of yellow fever vaccine responses in identical twins.

The rearrangement uses TRBV7-9 and TRBJ2-7; TRBD1 aligns across 10 bases. Sequenced material: PBMCs. The TCR originated in a woman aged 18-30 years in good health. The CDR3 DNA is TGTGCCAGCAGCTTAGTGGCGGGACAGGGGACCTACGAGCAGTACTTC. It encodes CASSLVAGQGTYEQYF.